This T cell receptor beta chain originates from a study of OX40 agonist ivuxolimab in advanced cancers. Study-level background: Participants, 65% to 85% male, averaged 60 years of age, ranging from about 23 to 85. Participants could have had prior anti-PD-1, anti-PD-L1 or anti-CTLA-4 therapy, and about 37% had some. Study results and caveats: The investigators did not determine what antigen specificity the expanded peripheral T cells had. At 0.1-3.0 mg/kg, partial responders had clonal expansion among the lowest observed.

Details on this clone: The antigen remains unidentified.

Germline CDR1 LNHDA, CDR2 SQIVND (reference sequence). The length of the CDR3 is 14 residues. V shed 3 bases and J 4 bases; nucleotides not matched to a gene: 4. Here immunoSEQ multiplex PCR was the method, and the copy in TCRdb shows in-frame clones only, minus some. The data hold almost 70,000 clones, with about nine tenths observed a single time. This clonotype was sampled from an adult with an advanced solid tumor such as melanoma, head and neck, liver or kidney cancer. The chain combines TRBV19 with TRBJ1-1, with 8 bases lining up with TRBD1. The sequences come from CD4+ or CD8+ T cells sorted from blood, collected in a trial of the OX40 agonist ivuxolimab. CDR3 coding DNA: TGTGCCAGTAGTATCGAACAGGGGGGCACTGAAGCTTTCTTT. Translating gives CASSIEQGGTEAFF.